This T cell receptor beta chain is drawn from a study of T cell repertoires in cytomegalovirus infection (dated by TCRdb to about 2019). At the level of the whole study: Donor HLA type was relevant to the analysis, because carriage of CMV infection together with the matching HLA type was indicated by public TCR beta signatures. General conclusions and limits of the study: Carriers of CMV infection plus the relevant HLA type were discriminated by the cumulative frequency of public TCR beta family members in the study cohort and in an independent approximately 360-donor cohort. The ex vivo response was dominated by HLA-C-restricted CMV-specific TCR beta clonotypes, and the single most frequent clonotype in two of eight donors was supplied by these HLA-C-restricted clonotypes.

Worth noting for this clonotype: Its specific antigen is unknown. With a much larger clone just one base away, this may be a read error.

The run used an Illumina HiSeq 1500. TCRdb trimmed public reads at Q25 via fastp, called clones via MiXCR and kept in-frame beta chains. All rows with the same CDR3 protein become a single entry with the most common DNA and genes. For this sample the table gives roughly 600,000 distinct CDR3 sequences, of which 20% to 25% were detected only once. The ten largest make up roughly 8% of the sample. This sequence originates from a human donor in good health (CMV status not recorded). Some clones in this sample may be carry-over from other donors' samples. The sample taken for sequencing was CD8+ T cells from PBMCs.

In nucleotide form, the sequence is TGTGCCGGCAGTTACGGAGGGGTGAATGAGCAGTTCTTC. It specifies CAGSYGGVNEQFF. Recombination joined TRBV6-2 or TRBV6-3 with TRBJ2-1; the best D guess is TRBD2, with 6 bases matching. CDR1 and CDR2, looked up from the germline V gene, are MNHEY and SVGEGT. Including cysteine and phenylalanine, the CDR3 has 13 amino acids. Only the CDR3 region is kept as DNA, spanning 39 bases read in frame from base 1.